A selection of T cell receptor beta chains follows, all from one sample in a study of blood T cell repertoires in COVID-19. Sequencing used immunoSEQ multiplex PCR; TCRdb keeps in-frame clones, though not all of them. The data contain approximately 190,000 clones, 70% to 90% of them singletons. The sample taken for sequencing was PBMCs or T cells enriched from blood (not recorded which). The source of these receptors is a woman between 40 and 55 years old in a cohort exposed to, infected with or recovered from COVID-19 (not recorded which). CDR3s include the opening cysteine and the closing phenylalanine or tryptophan. A D gene is named only where the DNA matches it firmly. Part of the rows lack a size; the others show once, few, many or a class for expanded clones.

d_gene,j_gene,abundance,v_gene,CDR3aa,CDR3nt
TRBD2,TRBJ2-5,.,TRBV7-9,CASSLLTSGGETQYF,TGTGCCAGCAGCTTACTTACTAGCGGGGGAGAGACCCAGTACTTC
.,TRBJ2-2,.,TRBV28,CASSLLEPRELFF,TGTGCCAGCAGTTTATTAGAACCCCGGGAGCTGTTTTTT
TRBD1,TRBJ1-6,.,TRBV6-5,CASSYSGRGDSPLHF,TGTGCCAGCAGTTACTCGGGCAGGGGGGATTCACCCCTCCACTTT
.,TRBJ1-1,.,TRBV7-9,CASSFRGPDTEAFF,TGTGCCAGCAGCTTCAGGGGCCCGGATACTGAAGCTTTCTTT
.,TRBJ2-7,.,TRBV11-2,CASRRTGNYEQYF,TGTGCCAGCCGTAGAACGGGGAACTACGAGCAGTACTTC
.,TRBJ1-2,.,TRBV7-9,CASSATDLKRINYGYTF,TGTGCCAGCAGCGCGACAGATCTGAAGAGAATTAACTATGGCTACACCTTC
TRBD2,TRBJ2-2,few,TRBV5-1,CASSLMGLAEITGELFF,TGCGCCAGCAGCTTGATGGGACTAGCGGAAATAACCGGGGAGCTGTTTTTT
TRBD2,TRBJ2-2,once,TRBV27,CASSLLAGGYTGELFF,TGTGCCAGCAGTTTACTCGCGGGAGGGTACACCGGGGAGCTGTTTTTT
.,TRBJ2-1,.,TRBV11-2,CASSPHGDEQFF,TGTGCCAGCAGCCCCCACGGGGATGAGCAGTTCTTC
TRBD2,TRBJ2-7,once,TRBV9,CASSVAPSTSGRSEQYF,TGTGCCAGCAGCGTAGCCCCCTCGACTAGCGGGAGATCTGAGCAGTACTTC
.,TRBJ2-1,.,TRBV27,CASSFSGNEQFF,TGTGCCAGCAGTTTCTCGGGAAATGAGCAGTTCTTC
TRBD1,TRBJ2-5,.,TRBV24-1,CATSESGTGVVKTQYF,TGTGCCACCAGTGAATCCGGGACAGGAGTTGTAAAGACCCAGTACTTC
.,TRBJ1-4,.,TRBV4-2,CASSPQRGWEKLFF,TGTGCCAGCAGCCCCCAAAGGGGGTGGGAAAAACTGTTTTTT
.,TRBJ1-4,.,TRBV4-1,CASSQVRSLNEKLFF,TGCGCCAGCAGCCAAGTCAGGTCCCTTAATGAAAAACTGTTTTTT
TRBD1,TRBJ1-1,.,TRBV6-5,CASSTTGGEAFF,TGTGCCAGCAGTACGACAGGGGGCGAAGCTTTCTTT
TRBD2,TRBJ2-1,.,TRBV3-1/TRBV3-2,CASSQGLAGAGEQFF,TGTGCCAGCAGCCAAGGACTAGCGGGGGCGGGTGAGCAGTTCTTC
.,TRBJ2-2,.,TRBV28,CASSFPGARRTGELFF,TGTGCCAGCAGTTTTCCAGGGGCACGTCGGACCGGGGAGCTGTTTTTT
TRBD2,TRBJ2-1,.,TRBV7-9,CASSLSTSGRFEQFF,TGTGCCAGCAGCTTATCAACTAGCGGGAGGTTTGAGCAGTTCTTC
.,TRBJ1-3,.,TRBV7-9,CASSEVGGSGNTIYF,TGTGCCAGCAGCGAAGTGGGGGGTTCTGGAAACACCATATATTTT
.,TRBJ2-7,.,TRBV4-2,CASSQDWDTGEQYF,TGTGCCAGCAGCCAAGATTGGGACACGGGCGAGCAGTACTTC
TRBD1,TRBJ1-6,.,TRBV28,CASSLPGQGALDSPLHF,TGTGCCAGCAGTTTACCCGGACAGGGGGCGTTGGATTCACCCCTCCACTTT
.,TRBJ2-7,.,TRBV19,CASSIAHSTESHSYEQYF,TGTGCCAGTAGTATAGCCCACTCGACAGAATCACACTCCTACGAGCAGTACTTC
TRBD2,TRBJ2-3,.,TRBV9,CASSVSGRNTDTQYF,TGTGCCAGCAGCGTAAGCGGGAGGAACACAGATACGCAGTATTTT
TRBD1,TRBJ1-3,.,TRBV2,CASRAGTGRLGNTIYF,TGTGCCAGCAGAGCCGGGACAGGGAGGCTGGGAAACACCATATATTTT
.,TRBJ1-5,.,TRBV28,CASSGVSVWTPQHF,TGTGCCAGCTCGGGGGTTTCTGTATGGACGCCCCAGCATTTT
.,TRBJ1-2,.,TRBV28,CASKPFEGIYGYTF,TGTGCCAGCAAACCCTTTGAGGGAATATATGGCTACACCTTC
.,TRBJ1-2,.,TRBV5-4,CASSLESGVVYGYTF,TGTGCCAGCAGCTTGGAGTCAGGGGTTGTCTATGGCTACACCTTC
TRBD1,TRBJ1-5,.,TRBV4-3,CASSADREGEGNQPQHF,TGCGCCAGCAGCGCCGACAGGGAAGGTGAGGGCAATCAGCCCCAGCATTTT
.,TRBJ2-6,.,TRBV25-1,CASSEFGSGANVLTF,TGTGCCAGCAGTGAATTCGGCTCTGGGGCCAACGTCCTGACTTTC
TRBD1,TRBJ1-1,once,TRBV5-1,CASSPGSWGQGLSEAFF,TGCGCCAGCAGCCCGGGAAGTTGGGGACAGGGCCTATCTGAAGCTTTCTTT
.,TRBJ1-3,.,TRBV5-6,CASSLDTRAGNTIYF,TGTGCCAGCAGCTTGGATACCAGGGCTGGAAACACCATATATTTT
.,TRBJ2-7,.,TRBV6-2/TRBV6-3,CASSLGQSYEQYF,TGTGCCAGCAGTCTTGGACAGTCCTACGAGCAGTACTTC
.,TRBJ2-5,few,TRBV10-2,CASSVSGYQETQYF,TGCGCCAGCAGTGTTAGCGGCTACCAAGAGACCCAGTACTTC
TRBD1,TRBJ2-2,.,TRBV10-3,CAISDRVGRSGELFF,TGTGCCATCAGCGACAGGGTTGGAAGGTCCGGGGAGCTGTTTTTT
TRBD1,TRBJ2-7,.,TRBV30,CAWSVPRWDRRTYEQYF,TGTGCCTGGAGTGTCCCCAGATGGGACAGGAGAACCTACGAGCAGTACTTC
TRBD1,TRBJ2-5,.,TRBV7-9,CASSLNRGETQYF,TGTGCCAGCAGCTTAAACAGGGGAGAGACCCAGTACTTC
.,TRBJ2-7,.,TRBV28,CASRPTRSLSYEQYF,TGTGCCAGCAGACCCACTAGGAGCCTTTCCTACGAGCAGTACTTC
.,TRBJ2-3,.,TRBV3-1/TRBV3-2,CASSLQTASADTQYF,TGTGCCAGCAGCCTACAAACTGCTAGTGCTGATACGCAGTATTTT
.,TRBJ1-2,.,TRBV19,CASSRGLYGYTF,TGTGCCAGTAGTAGGGGACTCTATGGCTACACCTTC
.,TRBJ2-2,.,TRBV7-7,CASSPGNTGELFF,TGTGCCAGCAGCCCAGGCAACACCGGGGAGCTGTTTTTT
.,TRBJ1-4,.,TRBV6-6,CASSYSGGPNEKLFF,TGTGCCAGCAGTTACTCCGGGGGGCCTAATGAAAAACTGTTTTTT
.,TRBJ2-7,once,TRBV11-2,CASSFSYKLGAVGQYF,TGTGCCAGCAGCTTCTCCTATAAATTGGGAGCAGTGGGGCAGTACTTC
.,TRBJ1-1,.,TRBV27,CASSFGRGNTEAFF,TGTGCCAGCAGTTTCGGCAGGGGAAACACTGAAGCTTTCTTT
.,TRBJ1-1,.,TRBV28,CASSFRREDTEAFF,TGTGCCAGCAGTTTCCGCAGGGAAGACACTGAAGCTTTCTTT
.,TRBJ1-2,.,TRBV27,CATRGIGGAYGYTF,TGTGCCACAAGAGGCATAGGGGGTGCCTATGGCTACACCTTC
.,TRBJ2-2,.,TRBV24-1,CATQAGVGTGELFF,TGTGCCACTCAGGCCGGGGTGGGCACCGGGGAGCTGTTTTTT
TRBD2,TRBJ2-7,.,TRBV3-1/TRBV3-2,CASSTGTSGSGFRYEQYF,TGTGCCAGCAGCACGGGGACTAGCGGGAGCGGGTTTAGGTACGAGCAGTACTTC
.,TRBJ2-7,.,TRBV7-9,CASGSPGDSYEQYF,TGTGCCAGCGGCTCCCCGGGAGACTCCTACGAGCAGTACTTC
TRBD1,TRBJ1-1,.,TRBV6-5,CASNQQGVGEAFF,TGTGCCAGCAACCAACAGGGGGTAGGTGAAGCTTTCTTT
TRBD1,TRBJ2-2,.,TRBV5-4,CASSPTGTRVTGELFF,TGTGCCAGCAGCCCGACAGGGACGAGAGTAACCGGGGAGCTGTTTTTT
TRBD1,TRBJ2-7,.,TRBV6-5,CASSLTGPNEQYF,TGTGCCAGCAGCTTGACAGGGCCCAACGAGCAGTACTTC
.,TRBJ1-2,.,TRBV15,CATSSRALPYGYTF,TGTGCCACCAGCAGCAGGGCTCTCCCCTATGGCTACACCTTC
.,TRBJ2-1,.,TRBV5-4,CASSSGGSYNEQFF,TGTGCCAGCAGCTCCGGGGGTTCCTACAATGAGCAGTTCTTC
.,TRBJ2-1,.,TRBV7-9,CASSRSDNEQFF,TGTGCCAGCAGCCGTTCCGACAATGAGCAGTTCTTC
TRBD2,TRBJ2-7,.,TRBV5-5,CASSLTSGRAEGEQYF,TGTGCCAGCAGCTTGACTAGCGGGAGGGCGGAGGGCGAGCAGTACTTC
.,TRBJ1-4,.,TRBV6-5,CASSPVNNEKLFF,TGTGCCAGCAGTCCGGTAAATAATGAAAAACTGTTTTTT
TRBD1,TRBJ1-1,.,TRBV6-5,CASWDRVGTEAFF,TGTGCCAGCTGGGACAGGGTTGGCACTGAAGCTTTCTTT
TRBD1,TRBJ2-2,.,TRBV9,CASSTLQGRELFF,TGTGCCAGCAGTACCTTACAGGGGAGAGAGCTGTTTTTT